This T cell receptor beta chain was retrieved from a study of spatial heterogeneity in lung cancer (dated by TCRdb to 2018 to 2020). Study-wide context: More beta-chain than alpha-chain transcripts were consistently detected, likely reflecting higher beta-chain transcript abundance. In non-small cell lung cancer, the study quantitatively compared TCR alpha and beta repertoires across several tumor regions, matched nontumor lung, and blood. At surgery, hundreds of tumor regions, 63 to 70 matched nontumor lung samples and 56 PBMC samples were TCR-sequenced for both alpha and beta chains. Nonsynonymous mutation counts, determined by whole-exome sequencing of tumor tissue, were related to TCR repertoire features. In the raw uncorrected reads, each unique combination of TCR and UMI appeared more than ten times on average. What the work shows at the level of the full study, not this receptor alone: Additional single-cell paired TCR alpha and beta sequencing was considered necessary to confirm, at a functional level, the hypothesis that regional TCRs recognize regional mutations. Ubiquitous expanded tumor TCRs were detected in blood more often at tumor resection than at routine follow-up.

According to the study, the label for this sample's time point signals: sample taken at primary tumor resection. For TCR sequencing, whole RNA was extracted from tumor and nontumor lung tissue, or from cryopreserved PBMC samples, and no cell sorting was done. Samples were obtained from approximately 76 patients with early-stage, untreated non-small cell lung cancer from the lung TRACERx cohort. A patient was chosen for TCR sequencing only when enough RNA was available from at least two tumor regions. There are many counts of this clonotype. The clone's antigen remains unknown. Per-nucleotide qualities are absent, and no much larger clonotype sits a single base away. Libraries were prepared through 5' RACE. Instrument on record: NextSeq 500. In the TCR library protocol, a unique molecular identifier was attached to each TCR cDNA molecule so that PCR and sequencing errors could be corrected. As for how the authors treated the data: TCR identification, UMI-based error correction and CDR3 extraction were all carried out with Decombinator tools. Expanded TCRs were defined as those above a frequency of 2 per 1,000, corresponding to the top 1% of the tumor frequency distribution. Renyi diversity was calculated using the R vegan package after each repertoire was subsampled 100 times to 5,000 TCRs. CDR3 similarity networks were built from amino acid triplet string-kernel similarity, connecting CDR3s with pairwise similarity above 0.82. Using fastp at Q25 and MiXCR, TCRdb reprocessed the public reads and kept productive beta chains. Duplicate CDR3 protein sequences are folded into a single record with the most common DNA and genes. TCRdb's processing, not the study's, gives the V and J calls here. This sample holds some 64,000 distinct CDR3 sequences; 8.4% were observed only once. The leading ten clones occupy approximately 15% of the sample.

The receptor was derived from a female donor with early-stage non-small cell lung cancer. Here the sequenced sample was PBMCs, taken at surgery.

The CDR3 region reads CASSLDAGVINIQYF. The nucleotides are TGTGCCAGCAGCTTAGACGCAGGGGTCATAAACATTCAGTACTTC. Recombination linked TRBV7-2 to TRBJ2-4, with a weak D call of TRBD1 (6 bases match). The CDR3 runs 15 residues from the cysteine to the phenylalanine. The only DNA kept is the CDR3, 45 bases in frame from the first base. Relative to germline, V is 1 base shorter and J is 6 bases shorter, with 13 bases between their ends. CDR1 and CDR2 were assigned from the germline V gene as SGHTA and FQGNSA.